The sequence of this T cell receptor beta chain was determined in a study of blood T cell repertoires in COVID-19. Overall study: The United States, Italy and Spain provided the acute and convalescent COVID-19 samples. PBMCs, B-cell-depleted T cells, or T cells were the source of the cDNA or gDNA that made up the material.

This CDR3 is built from 18 residues. Germline assignment: CDR1 ENHRY and CDR2 SYGVKD. Trimming removed 2 bases from V and 4 bases from J; junction bases left unmatched: 11. Patients from Seattle were sampled longitudinally, starting during active infection. Source study methods: Amplified reference gene primers provided the basis for estimating nucleated cell counts. Clones were read by immunoSEQ multiplex PCR, and TCRdb kept only the in-frame ones, dropping some. D and trimming were read from the DNA, whereas the V and J calls and clone size are those reported in that table. Counted here are around 190,000 clones, 88% occurring once; the ten biggest clones make up 15% to 20%.

This receptor was obtained from a man in his forties or fifties with COVID-19, enrolled during active disease. Sequenced: peripheral blood. This rearrangement joins TRBV10-3 to TRBJ2-1, with 10 bases matching TRBD1. Here the CDR3 reads CAISEPGAGTGVYNEQFF. The CDR3 coding sequence is TGTGCCATCAGTGAGCCCGGGGCCGGGACAGGGGTTTACAATGAGCAGTTCTTC.